This paragraph reports one T cell receptor (beta chain). The data were taken from a study of cytomegalovirus exposure and HLA in healthy donors. The PCR used 60 Vbeta and 13 Jbeta primers. Sequencing was performed with immunoSEQ multiplex PCR; in TCRdb, only in-frame clones are kept and a portion is missing. The sample has 100,000 to 150,000 clones; about 15% are singletons. The length of the CDR3 is 15 residues. Germline CDR1 and CDR2: SNHLY and FYNNEI. The V and J ends lost 5 bases and 2 bases, in that order; junction bases with no gene match: 5. The receptor's source is a female donor in good health and CMV-seropositive. Sequencing was performed on PBMCs. The V and J genes are TRBV2 and TRBJ2-2, with TRBD2 identical over 7 bases. The CDR3 coding sequence is TGTGCCAGCAGTTTACGCGGGGGAAACACCGGGGAGCTGTTTTTT. It yields the protein CASSLRGGNTGELFF.